The rows below give T cell receptor beta chains drawn from one sample of a study of shared clonotypes between healthy human individuals. Some clones are missing from TCRdb's copy, which holds only in-frame ones; the method was immunoSEQ multiplex PCR. The sample consists of approximately 980,000 clones, 76% of them appearing once. The sample comprised memory CD4+ T cells sorted from blood. Source of these receptors: a man aged 18 to 29 in good health. Both conserved end residues are part of each CDR3. The D gene is left open where the match is weak. Clone size, where shown, is once, few, many, or a class for clones that have expanded.

cdr3_nt,cdr3_aa,cdr3_length,v_call,clone_size,d_call,j_call
TGTGCCAGCAGCCCTATGAGTAATGAGCAGTTCTTC,CASSPMSNEQFF,12,TRBV7-9,-,-,TRBJ2-1
TGTGCCTGGAGTGGGAGCGCGGGAGATAGAGATACGCAGTATTTT,CAWSGSAGDRDTQYF,15,TRBV30,-,TRBD2,TRBJ2-3
TGTGCCAGCAGCTTGGGAACTAGCTTTAGCACAGATACGCAGTATTTT,CASSLGTSFSTDTQYF,16,TRBV7-3,-,-,TRBJ2-3
TGTGCCAGCAGCTTAGGCGCCGGGACAGGGGCTTATACGCAGTATTTT,CASSLGAGTGAYTQYF,16,TRBV11-3,-,TRBD1,TRBJ2-3
TGCGCCAGCAGATTACAGGGGGCGGTGAACACTGAAGCTTTCTTT,CASRLQGAVNTEAFF,15,TRBV5-1,-,TRBD1,TRBJ1-1
TGTGCCAGCACCCCAGGGGGGACAGGGAGTACGAGGGGCTACACCTTC,CASTPGGTGSTRGYTF,16,TRBV28,-,TRBD1,TRBJ1-2
TGTGCCAGCAACGACGGGGACGGGGAGGATGAAAAACTGTTTTTT,CASNDGDGEDEKLFF,15,TRBV6-5,-,-,TRBJ1-4
TGTGCCAGCAGCCAGCCCGGACAGGGTTCACCCCTCCACTTT,CASSQPGQGSPLHF,14,TRBV7-9,few,TRBD1,TRBJ1-6
TGTGCCAGCAGAGTAGGGACAGCCATTTACGAGCAGTACTTC,CASRVGTAIYEQYF,14,TRBV2,-,TRBD1,TRBJ2-7
TGTGCCAGCAGCCAGTCTCGGGGTGGCTACACCTTC,CASSQSRGGYTF,12,TRBV13,few,-,TRBJ1-2
TGTGCCAGCAGCTTGAATGTGGAGACCCAGTACTTC,CASSLNVETQYF,12,TRBV11-2,once,-,TRBJ2-5
TGTGCCAGCAGTTCCGGAGGGGCGGGAGATGACGAGCAGTACTTC,CASSSGGAGDDEQYF,15,TRBV28,-,TRBD2,TRBJ2-7
TGTGCCAGCAGCCAAATAGACGGGAACACTGAAGCTTTCTTT,CASSQIDGNTEAFF,14,TRBV7-2,-,-,TRBJ1-1
TGCGCCAGCAGCTTTCAAGAGACCCAGTACTTC,CASSFQETQYF,11,TRBV5-1,-,-,TRBJ2-5
TGTGCCAGCAGCGGGGGGGGCTCTCCCGAAGCTTTCTTT,CASSGGGSPEAFF,13,TRBV7-2,few,-,TRBJ1-1
TGTGCCAGCAGCTTAAGCGACACCGGGGAGCTGTTTTTT,CASSLSDTGELFF,13,TRBV7-3,-,-,TRBJ2-2
TGTGCCAGCAGCTTAGGCCCAGGGGGCATTGAAGCTTTCTTT,CASSLGPGGIEAFF,14,TRBV7-2,-,TRBD1,TRBJ1-1
TGTGCCAGCAGCTTAGGGTTCATTGGCAGAGGGCAAGAGACCCAGTACTTC,CASSLGFIGRGQETQYF,17,TRBV11-1,-,-,TRBJ2-5
TGTGCCAGCAGTGGACAGGGCGTTGAAGCTTTCTTT,CASSGQGVEAFF,12,TRBV2,-,TRBD1,TRBJ1-1
TGTGCCAGCAGCGCCAACACCGGGGGCTATGGTGAGCAGTTCTTC,CASSANTGGYGEQFF,15,TRBV9,-,-,TRBJ2-1
TGTGCCAGCAGTTCTATTGAGGGCTACGAGCAGTACTTC,CASSSIEGYEQYF,13,TRBV28,-,-,TRBJ2-7
TGCGCCAGCAGCTTTGGCGGGACTAGCGGGGGCCCAGGGGAGACCCAGTACTTC,CASSFGGTSGGPGETQYF,18,TRBV5-1,once,TRBD2,TRBJ2-5
TGTGCCAGCTCACCAGGGCAGGGGGTCGAGACCCAGTACTTC,CASSPGQGVETQYF,14,TRBV18,-,TRBD1,TRBJ2-5
TGTGCCAGTAGTATAGAACGGGGGTACGAGCAGTACTTC,CASSIERGYEQYF,13,TRBV19,-,-,TRBJ2-7
TGTGCCAGCGGACAGGGCCCCTCGGGAGGAAACACCATATATTTT,CASGQGPSGGNTIYF,15,TRBV9,-,TRBD1,TRBJ1-3
TGTGCCAGCAGCCGACAGGGGCCCAGCTCCTACGAGCAGTACTTC,CASSRQGPSSYEQYF,15,TRBV11-2,once,TRBD1,TRBJ2-7
TGTGCCAGCTCCACAATGACTATCGACAGGGGCTCACCCCTCCACTTT,CASSTMTIDRGSPLHF,16,TRBV18,few,TRBD1,TRBJ1-6
TGTGCCAGCAGCGGAGGAAGAGGAGAGACCGGGGAGCTGTTTTTT,CASSGGRGETGELFF,15,TRBV9,few,-,TRBJ2-2
TGCGCCAGCAGCTTTCGGCAGGGGGCCTACGAGCAGTACTTC,CASSFRQGAYEQYF,14,TRBV5-1,-,TRBD1,TRBJ2-7
TGCAGCGTTGAAGGTGGGGTTGGCTACACCTTC,CSVEGGVGYTF,11,TRBV29-1,few,-,TRBJ1-2
TGCGCCAGCAGCTTGGAGCTTAGAAATGAGCAGTTCTTC,CASSLELRNEQFF,13,TRBV5-1,-,-,TRBJ2-1
TGTGCCAGCAGTGAACCCCGTACAGTAGCTGGCTACACCTTC,CASSEPRTVAGYTF,14,TRBV6-1,few,-,TRBJ1-2
TGTGCCAGCAGCTTAGCTGCGTCAGCGCCCGGAAATGAGCAGTTCTTC,CASSLAASAPGNEQFF,16,TRBV11-2,-,-,TRBJ2-1
TGTGCCAGCAGCGTAGGGACTAGCGGGGGGATCCAAGAGACCCAGTACTTC,CASSVGTSGGIQETQYF,17,TRBV9,-,TRBD2,TRBJ2-5
TGCGCCAGCAGCCCCGGACAGGGCAATCAGCCCCAGCATTTT,CASSPGQGNQPQHF,14,TRBV5-1,-,TRBD1,TRBJ1-5
TGTGCCAGCAGTCGAGACGCTTCCTCCACAGATACGCAGTATTTT,CASSRDASSTDTQYF,15,TRBV7-2,once,-,TRBJ2-3
TGTGCCAGCAGCCAAGTAGCGAAACTAGCGGGACCCAATGAGCAGTTCTTC,CASSQVAKLAGPNEQFF,17,TRBV14,once,TRBD2,TRBJ2-1
TGTGCCAGCAGTTTAGCTAAGCCCCTGGACAGAGATAGCAATCAGCCCCAGCATTTT,CASSLAKPLDRDSNQPQHF,19,TRBV28,-,-,TRBJ1-5
TGTGCCAGTAGATGGGCGTCGGGCACCGGGGAGCTGTTTTTT,CASRWASGTGELFF,14,TRBV19,-,-,TRBJ2-2
TGTGCCACCTACGACGTACCGAACACCGGGGAGCTGTTTTTT,CATYDVPNTGELFF,14,TRBV10-3,-,-,TRBJ2-2